This is a list of T cell receptor beta chains from one sample in a study of radiotherapy plus CTLA-4 blockade in lung cancer. Measured with immunoSEQ multiplex PCR; TCRdb has only the in-frame clones, and not every one. The data show 24,000 or so clones, roughly 70% seen once. The material sequenced was peripheral blood, taken from a patient treated with radiotherapy plus ipilimumab. Receptors were obtained from a human donor with non-small cell lung cancer whose response to radiotherapy plus ipilimumab could not be evaluated. Both conserved end residues are part of each CDR3. D genes are given only for firm matches. Size tells how often a clone was seen (once, few, many) or the class of an expanded clone, and some rows leave it out.

D,V,size,length,J,CDR3,DNA
-,TRBV30,-,12,TRBJ1-2,CAWSVSANGYTF,TGTGCCTGGAGTGTTTCAGCGAATGGCTACACCTTC
-,TRBV5-1,-,15,TRBJ1-2,CASSLGWGRDYGYTF,TGCGCCAGCAGCTTGGGATGGGGGCGCGACTATGGCTACACCTTC
TRBD2,TRBV10-1,-,15,TRBJ2-1,CASSAGTSGRNEQFF,TGCGCCAGCAGCGCCGGGACTAGCGGACGAAATGAGCAGTTCTTC
TRBD2,TRBV7-2,-,16,TRBJ2-3,CASSPGVAGGPDTQYF,TGTGCCAGCAGCCCCGGGGTGGCGGGAGGGCCAGATACGCAGTATTTT
-,TRBV23-1,-,15,TRBJ1-5,CASKKDKVSNQPQHF,TGCGCCAGCAAAAAGGACAAGGTTAGCAATCAGCCCCAGCATTTT
-,TRBV6-5,-,13,TRBJ2-7,CASRLATPYEQYF,TGTGCCAGCCGCCTAGCGACCCCCTACGAGCAGTACTTC
TRBD1,TRBV7-2,-,13,TRBJ1-5,CASSSRGPGPQHF,TGTGCCAGCAGCTCCAGGGGGCCGGGGCCCCAGCATTTT
TRBD1,TRBV4-2,-,14,TRBJ1-1,CASSQDRQGSIPFF,TGTGCCAGCAGCCAAGATCGACAGGGCTCTATACCTTTCTTT
TRBD1,TRBV28,-,13,TRBJ1-2,CASSSSTGLGYTF,TGTGCCAGCAGTTCCTCGACAGGGCTCGGCTACACCTTC
-,TRBV7-2,-,14,TRBJ2-7,CASRRGGTVYEQYF,TGTGCCAGCAGAAGGGGCGGAACTGTATACGAGCAGTACTTC
-,TRBV7-2,-,14,TRBJ2-7,CASSFHAVAYEQYF,TGTGCCAGCAGCTTCCACGCGGTGGCCTACGAGCAGTACTTC
TRBD1,TRBV19,medium-sized,14,TRBJ1-3,CASSPTGAGNTIYF,TGTGCCAGTAGTCCGACAGGGGCTGGAAACACCATATATTTT
-,TRBV15,once,15,TRBJ2-1,CATSKGGGVVPEQFF,TGTGCCACCAGCAAAGGGGGGGGAGTGGTTCCTGAGCAGTTCTTC
TRBD1,TRBV18,-,15,TRBJ1-6,CASSQNRDRGSPLHF,TGTGCCAGCTCACAAAACCGGGACAGGGGGTCACCCCTCCACTTT
TRBD2,TRBV28,-,17,TRBJ2-1,CASSLLGLAGGGNEQFF,TGTGCCAGCAGTTTACTGGGACTAGCGGGAGGGGGGAATGAGCAGTTCTTC
TRBD1,TRBV27,-,14,TRBJ2-7,CASSFWDRTYEQYF,TGTGCCAGCAGTTTTTGGGACAGGACCTACGAGCAGTACTTC
-,TRBV15,-,13,TRBJ2-3,CATSRDKGDTQYF,TGTGCCACCAGCAGAGATAAGGGGGATACGCAGTATTTT
-,TRBV5-1,-,14,TRBJ2-5,CASSRDTPEETQYF,TGCGCCAGCAGCCGGGACACTCCCGAAGAGACCCAGTACTTC
TRBD2,TRBV30,-,14,TRBJ2-3,CAWTGLAGADTQYF,TGTGCCTGGACTGGACTAGCGGGAGCAGATACGCAGTATTTT
-,TRBV5-1,-,14,TRBJ1-5,CASSLVPGDQPQHF,TGCGCCAGCAGCTTGGTTCCGGGGGATCAGCCCCAGCATTTT
-,TRBV30,-,13,TRBJ1-1,CAWSVQSNTEAFF,TGTGCCTGGAGTGTCCAGTCGAACACTGAAGCTTTCTTT
TRBD2,TRBV5-1,few,13,TRBJ2-5,CASSLVGGETQYF,TGCGCCAGCAGCTTGGTGGGGGGGGAGACCCAGTACTTC
-,TRBV6-1,-,13,TRBJ1-3,CASTLRSGNTIYF,TGTGCCAGCACCCTCCGCTCTGGAAACACCATATATTTT
TRBD1,TRBV28,-,13,TRBJ2-7,CASSPGTGAEQYF,TGTGCCAGCAGCCCCGGGACAGGGGCCGAGCAGTACTTC
TRBD2,TRBV9,once,15,TRBJ2-3,CASSQRAGDTDTQYF,TGTGCCAGCAGCCAACGAGCGGGAGACACAGATACGCAGTATTTT
-,TRBV5-6,-,14,TRBJ2-5,CASSLNTLRETQYF,TGTGCCAGCAGTTTAAATACCCTCAGGGAGACCCAGTACTTC
-,TRBV5-1,-,14,TRBJ2-5,CASSLSQKEETQYF,TGCGCCAGCAGCTTGTCCCAGAAAGAAGAGACCCAGTACTTC
TRBD2,TRBV6-6,-,16,TRBJ2-1,CASSATSGNSYNEQFF,TGTGCCAGCAGTGCCACTAGCGGGAACTCCTACAATGAGCAGTTCTTC
-,TRBV14,-,13,TRBJ2-7,CASEQRGTARQYF,TGTGCCAGCGAACAAAGGGGGACGGCCAGGCAGTACTTC
-,TRBV25-1,-,13,TRBJ2-7,CASSDSGSYEQYF,TGTGCCAGCAGTGATAGTGGCTCCTACGAGCAGTACTTC
-,TRBV2,-,14,TRBJ2-2,CASSYSSNTGELFF,TGTGCCAGCAGTTACTCCTCTAACACCGGGGAGCTGTTTTTT
TRBD2,TRBV15,-,17,TRBJ2-2,CATSRSFTGGRGGELFF,TGTGCCACCAGCAGGTCCTTTACGGGAGGAAGGGGCGGGGAGCTGTTTTTT
TRBD1,TRBV7-3,-,15,TRBJ2-5,CASSFLDRGGETQYF,TGTGCCAGCAGCTTCTTGGACAGGGGAGGGGAGACCCAGTACTTC
-,TRBV5-1,-,16,TRBJ1-1,CASHQPPGVGNTEAFF,TGCGCCAGCCACCAACCCCCCGGGGTGGGGAACACTGAAGCTTTCTTT
TRBD2,TRBV4-2,-,18,TRBJ2-1,CASSQVAGAGSSYNEQFF,TGTGCCAGCAGCCAGGTAGCGGGTGCGGGGTCATCCTACAATGAGCAGTTCTTC
TRBD2,TRBV7-3,-,19,TRBJ2-4,CASRVLAGAEGLAKNIQYF,TGTGCCAGCAGAGTTCTAGCGGGAGCCGAGGGCCTAGCCAAAAACATTCAGTACTTC
-,TRBV19,few,13,TRBJ2-4,CASSAEWGVFQYF,TGTGCCAGTAGTGCAGAGTGGGGGGTCTTTCAGTACTTC